The subject of this entry is one TCR beta chain. Profiled with immunoSEQ multiplex PCR; TCRdb holds only in-frame clones, not every one. The sample shows around 30,000 clones, roughly 93% of them seen only once. Germline loops: CDR1 MGHDK, CDR2 SYGVNS. The CDR3 contains 14 residues. The V end lost 3 bases, the J end lost 3 bases, and 9 bases lay between the germline ends. These data belong to a study of control samples from healthy donors and cancer patients. The clonotype originates from a man aged 45-65 years with lung cancer. Material: PBMCs. This chain links TRBV25-1 with TRBJ1-3, with TRBD1 as a possible D gene (6 bases). The CDR3, as DNA: TGTGCCAGCAGTGACAGGGGATTTGGAAACACCATATATTTT. Translating it yields CASSDRGFGNTIYF.